The T cell receptor (beta chain) under discussion was sequenced for a study of T-cell memory formation after mild COVID-19. Findings and limits, study-wide: Among clones contracting day 15 to 85, CD4/CD8 was balanced, whereas later expanders leaned CD4+.

TCRdb used MiXCR to reprocess the 5' RACE reads, holding one entry per CDR3 protein. Among roughly 500,000 distinct CDR3 sequences listed, 20% were seen once. V lost 3 bases, J lost 5 bases, and 14 bases lay in between. Germline V CDR1 and CDR2: SGHVS, FQNEAQ. The CDR3 has 15 amino acids. Comment on this clonotype: The antigen remains undetermined.

Sequencing was carried out using PBMCs or a T cell subset sorted from them (not recorded which). This receptor was obtained from an adult woman who had mild COVID-19 (a few samples of this study predate the infection). Cell type and time point are not known. The rearrangement uses TRBV7-8 and TRBJ2-1, with a tentative D call TRBD2 (6 bases). The CDR3 nucleotides read TGTGCCAGCAGCTTCCGCGCGGGGATTAACAATGAGCAGTTCTTC. Protein sequence: CASSFRAGINNEQFF.